Following are 29 T cell receptor beta chains from one sample sequenced in a study of T-cell reconstitution after alpha-beta-depleted transplantation in children. Study-level points and caveats: By one year post-transplant, T-cell counts and diversity largely arose from T cells that were newly produced.

Preparation of the TCRbeta library used unique molecular identifiers. TCRdb re-analysed the PCR reads in MiXCR, keeping a single row per CDR3 protein. The sample has about 300,000 distinct CDR3 sequences; over 7.5% are singletons. Antigens for these TCRs are unknown. Sequenced material: peripheral blood, taken 360 days after TCRalphabeta/CD19-depleted stem cell transplant. Receptor source: a female patient aged 2-9 years who had a stem cell transplant for Fanconi anemia, so the T cells may come from the graft donor.

The sample holds many counts of this clonotype. The gene calls are TRBV6-2 or TRBV6-3 and TRBJ1-6; tentatively, D is TRBD1 (5 bases). Trimming took 1 base from V and 0 from J, leaving 19 bases between them. The germline V gene has CDR1 MNHEY and CDR2 SVGEGT. This CDR3 has 20 amino acids. The CDR3 region is CASSYFQGSGFSSYNSPLHF. The CDR3 coding sequence is TGTGCCAGCAGTTACTTTCAGGGATCGGGATTCAGCTCCTATAATTCACCCCTCCACTTT.

The chain carries TRBV2 and TRBJ2-4; TRBD2 aligns across 12 bases. V lost 1 base and J lost 1; bases outside the gene matches: 2. The CDR3 totals 17 residues. From germline, CDR1 is SNHLY and CDR2 FYNNEI. In DNA, the CDR3 is TGTGCCAGCAGTGAAGTTCTAGCGGGGGGGGCCAAAAACATTCAGTACTTC. It is translated as CASSEVLAGGAKNIQYF. Based on the CDR3 plus reference TRBV2 and TRBJ2-4, the full variable domain is EPEVTQTPSHQVTQMGQEVILRCVPISNHLYFYWYRQILGQKVEFLVSFYNNEISEKSEIFDDQFSVERPDGSNFTLKIRSTKLEDSAMYFCASSEVLAGGAKNIQYFGAGTRLSVL.

This clonotype occurred many times. The chain couples TRBV5-1 to TRBJ2-1, with TRBD2 matching 11 bases. The germline V gene encodes CDR1 SGHRS and CDR2 YFSETQ. J gave up 4 bases and V 2 bases, and 17 bases lay outside the gene matches. This CDR3 region has 20 residues. CDR3 bases: TGCGCCAGCAGCTTCCGTATCCCCGGGACTAGCGGAGTCAAGTACAATGAGCAGTTCTTC. Translation: CASSFRIPGTSGVKYNEQFF.

This clonotype was recorded many times. The chain employs TRBV6-5 and TRBJ2-1; 8 bases fit TRBD1. Germline V lookup: CDR1 MNHEY, CDR2 SVGAGI. CDR3 size: 13 residues. V lost 6 bases to trimming and J lost 8 bases; unmatched junction nucleotides: 6. The CDR3 DNA reads as TGTGCCAGCAGCCCGACAGGGGCGTATGAGCAGTTCTTC. Its translation is CASSPTGAYEQFF.

The table lists this clonotype with many counts. The chain recombines TRBV18 with TRBJ2-1; D gene unclear. CDR1 and CDR2 from the germline V gene are KGHSH and LQKENI. Trimming cost V 5 bases and J 5 bases, with 10 bases left between them. The CDR3 extends over 13 amino acids. Here the CDR3 reads CASSGQLNNEQFF. Here the CDR3 DNA reads TGTGCCAGCTCAGGGCAGCTAAACAATGAGCAGTTCTTC.

This clonotype was found many times. The V call is TRBV4-2, the J call TRBJ2-1; 7 bases fit TRBD2. This CDR3 comprises 16 residues. Germline CDR1 and CDR2: LGHNA and YNFKEQ. J was trimmed by 7 bases and V by 0 bases; bases with no gene match: 9. CDR3 DNA sequence: TGTGCCAGCAGCCAAGAAGTAGGGCTAGCGGCGAATGAGCAGTTCTTC. This translates into CASSQEVGLAANEQFF.

This clonotype was counted once. The genes are TRBV2 and TRBJ1-5, with 10 bases identical to TRBD1. J gave up 5 bases and V 2 bases, and 3 bases lay outside the gene matches. From germline, CDR1 is SNHLY and CDR2 FYNNEI. This CDR3 contains 15 residues. CDR3 loop: CASSERGQGYQPQHF. CDR3 coding DNA: TGTGCCAGCAGTGAAAGGGGACAGGGGTATCAGCCCCAGCATTTT.

This clonotype was counted a few times. This rearrangement joins TRBV15 to TRBJ2-6; D is possibly TRBD2 (5 bases). The CDR3 has 17 amino acids. Germline V gene sequence: CDR1 LNHNV, CDR2 YYDKDF (reference sequence). V shed 0 bases and J shed 0 bases, with 9 bases lying between them. CDR3 sequence (DNA): TGTGCCACCAGCAGAGATCCCGGGATCTCTGGGGCCAACGTCCTGACTTTC. Amino acid sequence: CATSRDPGISGANVLTF.

The chain has TRBV9 and TRBJ1-2; 7 bases are a match to TRBD1. The trim removed 4 bases at V and 5 bases at J, leaving 14 bases unmatched. The germline V gene has CDR1 SGDLS and CDR2 YYNGEE. This CDR3 spans 16 amino acids. CDR3 sequence reads: CASSNPRDREFYGYTF. The CDR3 coding sequence is TGTGCCAGCAGCAATCCCCGGGACAGAGAATTTTATGGCTACACCTTC.

This clonotype occurred many times. V gene TRBV5-1 combines with J gene TRBJ2-3; D is ambiguous. Germline CDR1 reads SGHRS; CDR2 reads YFSETQ. V shed 7 bases and J shed 3 bases, with 6 bases lying between them. There are 11 residues in the CDR3. In DNA, the CDR3 is TGCGCCAGCGGGTTAACAGATACGCAGTATTTT. It yields the protein CASGLTDTQYF.

This clonotype showed up many times. The chain recombines TRBV15 with TRBJ2-7; the match to TRBD2 covers 7 bases. Germline assignment: CDR1 LNHNV and CDR2 YYDKDF (reference sequence). This CDR3 has 14 residues. V shed 1 base and J 5 bases; nucleotides not matched to a gene: 5. The CDR3 DNA sequence: TGTGCCACCAGCAGAGTGGGGAGGGCTAACGAGCAGTACTTC. Protein product: CATSRVGRANEQYF.

This clonotype showed up many times. The V call is TRBV6-5, the J call TRBJ2-7, with D perhaps TRBD1 or TRBD2 (5 bases each). Trimming left V 2 bases short and J 4 bases short, with 21 bases between. In germline, CDR1 is MNHEY, CDR2 SVGAGI. This CDR3 spans 17 amino acids. This CDR3 is CASSYGGPIVGVYEQYF. The CDR3 DNA follows: TGTGCCAGCAGTTACGGGGGACCCATTGTGGGGGTTTACGAGCAGTACTTC.

The chain carries TRBV6-1 and TRBJ2-4, with 9 bases lining up with TRBD2. J was trimmed by 0 bases and V by 7 bases; bases with no gene match: 10. Germline V gives CDR1 MNHNS, CDR2 SASEGT. The CDR3 spans 17 residues. In DNA form, the CDR3 reads TGTGCCAGCAAAAAGGGGCAGCGGGGGGTAGCCAAAAACATTCAGTACTTC. It codes for CASKKGQRGVAKNIQYF.

This clonotype was recorded a few times. J is TRBJ1-1 and V is TRBV11-2; maybe TRBD1 (5 bases). The CDR3 has 13 amino acids. Germline CDR1 reads SGHAT; CDR2 reads FQNNGV. V lost 5 bases and J lost 7, with 14 bases in between. CDR3 bases: TGTGCCAGCAGCACACCCGCGAGGGGTGAAGCTTTCTTT. Protein sequence: CASSTPARGEAFF.

This chain joins TRBV27 and TRBJ1-6; TRBD1 matches at 8 bases. The CDR3 consists of 19 residues. V shed 3 bases, J shed 0 bases, and the junction held 10 bases outside the gene matches. In germline, CDR1 is MNHEY, CDR2 SMNVEV (reference sequence). This CDR3 is CASSLWGQGAVSYNSPLHF. CDR3 nucleotide sequence: TGTGCCAGCAGTTTGTGGGGTCAGGGGGCCGTCTCCTATAATTCACCCCTCCACTTT.

A few counts support this clonotype. This chain joins TRBV4-2 and TRBJ2-5; TRBD2 is a possible D gene (7 bases). The CDR3 consists of 16 residues. Trimming shortened V by 0 bases and J by 1 base, and 12 bases separated the two germline ends. Germline values: CDR1 LGHNA, CDR2 YNFKEQ. CDR3 protein: CASSQEWGGPQETQYF. As DNA, the CDR3 is TGTGCCAGCAGCCAAGAATGGGGGGGGCCCCAAGAGACCCAGTACTTC.

V is TRBV4-2 and J is TRBJ2-1; 16 positions agree with TRBD2. This CDR3 comprises 18 residues. Germline CDR1 LGHNA, CDR2 YNFKEQ. Losses at the gene ends were 9 bases for V and 3 bases for J; bases not matched to a gene: 11. DNA of the CDR3: TGTGCCAGGGGCCCCGGGACTAGCGGGAGGGTGATCTACAATGAGCAGTTCTTC. It encodes CARGPGTSGRVIYNEQFF.

The V call is TRBV7-8, the J call TRBJ2-2; D not certain. Germline CDR1 SGHVS, CDR2 FQNEAQ. The CDR3 sequence is 16 residues long. V gave up 3 bases and J gave up 6 bases, with 17 bases separating them. In nucleotides, the CDR3 is TGTGCCAGCAGCTTGTTAGTCGGCGGTGTCGCCGGGGAGCTGTTTTTT. Protein product: CASSLLVGGVAGELFF.

This clonotype was counted a few times. The chain joins TRBV28 to TRBJ1-5; 12 positions agree with TRBD1. V was clipped by 7 bases and J by 6 bases; unmatched bases: 10. Looked up from germline, CDR1 is MDHEN and CDR2 is SYDVKM. This CDR3 comprises 16 residues. The CDR3 DNA is TGTGCCAGCATATTAGGTGGGACAGGGGGCTTTCAGCCCCAGCATTTT. Translated, it gives CASILGGTGGFQPQHF.

This clonotype was seen a handful of times. This rearrangement joins TRBV9 to TRBJ2-3; tentative D call: TRBD2 (6 bases). In germline, CDR1 is SGDLS, CDR2 YYNGEE. V was clipped by 0 bases and J by 3 bases, with 14 bases between them. The CDR3 is 16 amino acids. CDR3 sequence (DNA): TGTGCCAGCAGCGTAGACCCCCCGGGACTTACAGATACGCAGTATTTT. This sequence encodes CASSVDPPGLTDTQYF.

This clonotype has a count of ten or more. The chain carries TRBV9 and TRBJ2-4; the match to TRBD2 covers 11 bases. The CDR3 has 18 residues. Germline V gene data show CDR1 as SGDLS and CDR2 as YYNGEE. V trimming: 0 bases; J trimming: 0 bases; junction bases outside the gene matches: 5. The CDR3 nucleotides read TGTGCCAGCAGCGTAGGGCTAGCGGGAGGACCAGCCAAAAACATTCAGTACTTC. This gives the protein CASSVGLAGGPAKNIQYF.

This clonotype showed up many times. The chain uses TRBV12-3 or TRBV12-4 and TRBJ1-6; 10 bases fit TRBD1. J gave up 7 bases and V 6 bases, and 6 bases lay outside the gene matches. The CDR3 runs to 15 residues. CDR3 nucleotide sequence: TGTGCCAGCAGGGGTTGGGGACAGGGGAATTCACCCCTCCACTTT. Translating it yields CASRGWGQGNSPLHF.

The rearrangement uses TRBV7-2 and TRBJ2-5; D call uncertain. The CDR3 is made up of 13 amino acids. CDR1 is SGHTA and CDR2 is FQGNSA in the germline V gene. Trimming stripped 1 base from V and 4 bases from J, with 7 bases between. In DNA, the CDR3 is TGTGCCAGCAGCTTAGGGGTGAGAGAGACCCAGTACTTC. This sequence encodes CASSLGVRETQYF.

This chain links TRBV7-6 with TRBJ2-1; the D is unclear. Trimming shortened V by 1 base and J by 0 bases, and 10 bases separated the two germline ends. Per the germline V gene, CDR1 is SGHVS and CDR2 is FNYEAQ. This CDR3 spans 16 amino acids. CDR3 protein: CASSLVARSSYNEQFF. CDR3 DNA: TGTGCCAGCAGCTTAGTGGCACGCAGCTCCTACAATGAGCAGTTCTTC. The full variable domain, rest sourced from reference TRBV7-6 and TRBJ2-1, is GAGVSQSPRYKVTKRGQDVALRCDPISGHVSLYWYRQALGQGPEFLTYFNYEAQQDKSGLPNDRFSAERPEGSISTLTIQRTEQRDSAMYRCASSLVARSSYNEQFFGPGTRLTVL.

This clonotype was seen at least ten times. J is TRBJ1-5 and V is TRBV5-1; D might be TRBD1 (5 bases). Germline-derived CDR1 and CDR2 are SGHRS and YFSETQ. V gave up 1 base and J gave up 6 bases, with 14 bases separating them. This CDR3 contains 15 residues. CDR3 sequence: CASSLSGEEGQPQHF. The CDR3 nucleotides are TGCGCCAGCAGCTTGTCGGGGGAAGAAGGTCAGCCCCAGCATTTT.

This clonotype occurred many times. V gene TRBV3-1 combines with J gene TRBJ2-1; D may match TRBD1 or TRBD2 (7 bases each). CDR1 and CDR2 (germline): LGHDT, YNNKEL (reference sequence). This CDR3 is 16 amino acids long. V was pared by 2 bases and J by 4 bases, with 15 bases between. CDR3 loop: CASSQYYRGGYNEQFF. DNA for the CDR3: TGTGCCAGCAGCCAATACTACAGGGGAGGGTACAATGAGCAGTTCTTC.

This clonotype was picked up many times. The genes are TRBV6-5 and TRBJ1-2, with D possibly being TRBD1 (5 bases). CDR3 length equals 14 residues. Looked up from germline, CDR1 is MNHEY and CDR2 is SVGAGI. V lost 0 bases, J lost 7 bases, and 12 bases lay in between. The CDR3 sequence is CASSYSVQGGGYTF. CDR3 sequence (DNA): TGTGCCAGCAGTTACTCGGTCCAGGGAGGTGGCTACACCTTC.

The sample holds many counts of this clonotype. This chain uses TRBV20-1 with TRBJ2-1; no clear D. Trimming stripped 1 base from V and 6 bases from J, with 16 bases between. The CDR3 covers 15 residues. Looked up from germline, CDR1 is DFQATT and CDR2 is SNEGSKA (reference sequence). Here the CDR3 DNA reads TGCAGTGCTAGAGTAAGAGGCCAGCCCCGCAATGAGCAGTTCTTC. It yields the protein CSARVRGQPRNEQFF.

This clonotype turned up a few times. The chain has TRBV11-2 and TRBJ2-5, with D possibly matching TRBD2 (6 bases). V was pared by 3 bases and J by 1 base, with 15 bases between. Germline V gene lookup returns CDR1 SGHAT and CDR2 FQNNGV. The CDR3 runs 16 residues. For the CDR3, the DNA is TGTGCCAGCAGCTTTTCCTGGGAGGCCACCCAAGAGACCCAGTACTTC. This translates into CASSFSWEATQETQYF.